This note documents a single T cell receptor beta chain sequence. The antigen is unknown. These data are taken from a study of T cells after yellow fever vaccination. The wider study: The fractions with low cell numbers were processed using SMART-Seq v4 Ultra Low Input. General observations from the study: A minor fraction of clonotypes spanned both CD4 and CD8 compartments. The presence of abundant clonotypes contaminating from the bulk population was possible in FACS-sorted repertoires.

Trimming took 8 bases from V and 3 from J, leaving 16 bases between them. Germline loops: CDR1 SQVTM, CDR2 ANQGSEA. The CDR3 is 13 amino acids. A 5'RACE template-switching step, the method used to make TCR cDNA, added a universal primer site and UMIs. TCRdb analysed the 5' RACE reads with MiXCR anew, one entry per CDR3 protein. Among a few hundred thousand distinct CDR3 sequences listed, about 12% were seen once. This chain links TRBV29-1 with TRBJ1-1; D is perhaps TRBD1 (5 bases). The source of this sequence is a man younger than 30 who received the YFV17D yellow fever vaccine. The specimen comprised CD4+ T cells sorted from PBMCs, sampled 15 days after the yellow fever booster vaccination. The CDR3 loop is CSLSRVAYTEAFF. In nucleotides, the CDR3 is TGCAGCTTAAGCAGGGTTGCGTACACTGAAGCTTTCTTT.